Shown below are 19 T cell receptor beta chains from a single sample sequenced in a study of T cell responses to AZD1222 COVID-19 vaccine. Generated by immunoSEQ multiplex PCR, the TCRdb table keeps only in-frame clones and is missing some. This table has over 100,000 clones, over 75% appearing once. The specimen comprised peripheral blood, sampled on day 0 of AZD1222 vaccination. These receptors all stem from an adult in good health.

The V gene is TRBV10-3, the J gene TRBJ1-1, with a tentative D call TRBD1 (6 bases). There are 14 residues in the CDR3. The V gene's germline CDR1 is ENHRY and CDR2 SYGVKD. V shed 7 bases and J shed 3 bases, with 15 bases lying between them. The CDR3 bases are TGTGCCATCAACCGAGGGGGGGCGCACACTGAAGCTTTCTTT. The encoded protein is CAINRGGAHTEAFF.

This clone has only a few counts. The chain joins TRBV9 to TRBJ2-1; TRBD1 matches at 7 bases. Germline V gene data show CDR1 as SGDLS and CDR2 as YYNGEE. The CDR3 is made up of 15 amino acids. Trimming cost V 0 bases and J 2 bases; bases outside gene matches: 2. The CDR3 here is CASSVEGTAYNEQFF. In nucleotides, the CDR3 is TGTGCCAGCAGCGTAGAGGGGACAGCCTACAATGAGCAGTTCTTC.

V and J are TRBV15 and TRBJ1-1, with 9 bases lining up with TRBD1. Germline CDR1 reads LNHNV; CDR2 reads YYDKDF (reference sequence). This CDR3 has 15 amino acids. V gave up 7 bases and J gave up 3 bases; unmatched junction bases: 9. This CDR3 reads CATTLGGQGYTEAFF. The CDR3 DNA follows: TGTGCCACCACCCTCGGGGGACAGGGATACACTGAAGCTTTCTTT. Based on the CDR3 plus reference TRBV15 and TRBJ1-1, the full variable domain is DAMVIQNPRYQVTQFGKPVTLSCSQTLNHNVMYWYQQKSSQAPKLLFHYYDKDFNNEADTPDNFQSRRPNTSFCFLDIRSPGLGDTAMYLCATTLGGQGYTEAFFGQGTRLTVV.

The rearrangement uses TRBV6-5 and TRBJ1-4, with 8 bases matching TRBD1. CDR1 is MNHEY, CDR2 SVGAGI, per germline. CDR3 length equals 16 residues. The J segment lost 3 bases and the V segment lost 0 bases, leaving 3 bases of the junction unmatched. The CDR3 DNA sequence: TGTGCCAGCAGTTACTCCTACAGGGGGGCTAATGAAAAACTGTTTTTT. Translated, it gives CASSYSYRGANEKLFF.

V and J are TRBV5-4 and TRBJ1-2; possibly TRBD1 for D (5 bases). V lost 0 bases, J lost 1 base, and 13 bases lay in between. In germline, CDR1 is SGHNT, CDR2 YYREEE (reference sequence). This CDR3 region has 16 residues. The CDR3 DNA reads TGTGCCAGCAGCTTGGGGAGGGACCATAATAACTATGGCTACACCTTC. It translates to CASSLGRDHNNYGYTF.

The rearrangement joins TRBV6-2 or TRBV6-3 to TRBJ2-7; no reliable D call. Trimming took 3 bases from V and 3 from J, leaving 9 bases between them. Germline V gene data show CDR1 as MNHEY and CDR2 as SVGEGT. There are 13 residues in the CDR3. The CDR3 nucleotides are TGTGCCAGCAGTTATGGGCGGCGCTACGAGCAGTACTTC. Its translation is CASSYGRRYEQYF.

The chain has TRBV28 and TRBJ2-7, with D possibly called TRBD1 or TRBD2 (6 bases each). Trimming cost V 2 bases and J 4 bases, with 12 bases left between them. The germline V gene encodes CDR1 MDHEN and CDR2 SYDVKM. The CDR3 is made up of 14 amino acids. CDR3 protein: CASSLRGGGYEQYF. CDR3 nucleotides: TGTGCCAGCAGTTTACGAGGGGGAGGTTACGAGCAGTACTTC.

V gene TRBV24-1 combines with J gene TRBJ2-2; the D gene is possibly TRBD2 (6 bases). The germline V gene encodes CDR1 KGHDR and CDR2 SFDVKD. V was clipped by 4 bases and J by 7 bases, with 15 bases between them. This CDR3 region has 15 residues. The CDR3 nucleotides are TGTGCCACCAGTGAATTGGGACGGGGGAACGGGGAGCTGTTTTTT. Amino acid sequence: CATSELGRGNGELFF.

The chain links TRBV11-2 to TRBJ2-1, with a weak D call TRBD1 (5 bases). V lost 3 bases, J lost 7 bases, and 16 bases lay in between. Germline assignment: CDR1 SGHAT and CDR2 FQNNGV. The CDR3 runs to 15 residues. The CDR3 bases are TGTGCCAGCAGCTTCCGCTACAAGGGGCATAATGAGCAGTTCTTC. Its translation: CASSFRYKGHNEQFF.

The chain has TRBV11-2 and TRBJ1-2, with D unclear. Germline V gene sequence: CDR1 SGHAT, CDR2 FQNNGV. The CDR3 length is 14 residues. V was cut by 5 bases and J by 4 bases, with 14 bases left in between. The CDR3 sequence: CASSPIRRPYGYTF. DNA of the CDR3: TGTGCCAGCAGCCCGATCAGGAGACCCTATGGCTACACCTTC.

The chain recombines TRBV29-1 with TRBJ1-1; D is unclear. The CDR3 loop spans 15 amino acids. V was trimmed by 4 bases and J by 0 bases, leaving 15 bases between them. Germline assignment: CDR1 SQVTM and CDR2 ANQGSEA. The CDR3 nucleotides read TGCAGCGTTGTGGGTATGACTGTGATGAACACTGAAGCTTTCTTT. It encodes CSVVGMTVMNTEAFF.

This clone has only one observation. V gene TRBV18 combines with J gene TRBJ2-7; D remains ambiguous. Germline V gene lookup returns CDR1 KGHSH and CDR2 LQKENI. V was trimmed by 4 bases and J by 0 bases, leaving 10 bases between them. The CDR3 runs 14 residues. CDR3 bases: TGTGCCAGCTCACGAGACCCGGACTCCTACGAGCAGTACTTC. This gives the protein CASSRDPDSYEQYF.

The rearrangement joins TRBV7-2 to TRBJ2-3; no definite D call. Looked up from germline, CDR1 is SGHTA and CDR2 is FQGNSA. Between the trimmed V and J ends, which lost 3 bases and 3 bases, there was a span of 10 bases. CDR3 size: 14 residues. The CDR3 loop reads CASSFSMVTDTQYF. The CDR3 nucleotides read TGTGCCAGCAGCTTTAGTATGGTGACAGATACGCAGTATTTT. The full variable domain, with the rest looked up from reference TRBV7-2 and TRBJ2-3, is GAGVSQSPSNKVTEKGKDVELRCDPISGHTALYWYRQSLGQGLEFLIYFQGNSAPDKSGLPSDRFSAERTGGSVSTLTIQRTQQEDSAVYLCASSFSMVTDTQYFGPGTRLTVL.

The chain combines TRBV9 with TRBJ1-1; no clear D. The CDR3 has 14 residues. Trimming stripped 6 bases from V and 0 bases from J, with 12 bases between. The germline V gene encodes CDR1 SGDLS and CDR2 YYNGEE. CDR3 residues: CASNNIEMNTEAFF. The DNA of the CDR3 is TGTGCCAGCAACAATATCGAGATGAACACTGAAGCTTTCTTT.

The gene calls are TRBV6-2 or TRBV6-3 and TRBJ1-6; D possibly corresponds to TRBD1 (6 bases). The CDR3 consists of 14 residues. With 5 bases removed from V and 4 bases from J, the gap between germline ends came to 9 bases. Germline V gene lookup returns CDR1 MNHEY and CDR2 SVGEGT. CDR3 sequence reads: CASSIQGYNSPLHF. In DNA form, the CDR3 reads TGTGCCAGCAGTATACAGGGTTATAATTCACCCCTCCACTTT.

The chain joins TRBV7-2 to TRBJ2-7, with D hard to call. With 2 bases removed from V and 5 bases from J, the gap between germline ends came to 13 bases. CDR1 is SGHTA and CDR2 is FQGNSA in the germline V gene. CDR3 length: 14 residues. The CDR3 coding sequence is TGTGCCAGCAGCTTATATGTCGGACCAAACGAGCAGTACTTC. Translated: CASSLYVGPNEQYF.

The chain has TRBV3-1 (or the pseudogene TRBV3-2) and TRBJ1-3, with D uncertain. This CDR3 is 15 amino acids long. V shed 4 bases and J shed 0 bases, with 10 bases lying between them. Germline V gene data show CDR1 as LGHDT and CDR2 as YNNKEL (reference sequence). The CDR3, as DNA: TGTGCCAGCAGCCTGGGTTTCGACTCTGGAAACACCATATATTTT. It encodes CASSLGFDSGNTIYF.

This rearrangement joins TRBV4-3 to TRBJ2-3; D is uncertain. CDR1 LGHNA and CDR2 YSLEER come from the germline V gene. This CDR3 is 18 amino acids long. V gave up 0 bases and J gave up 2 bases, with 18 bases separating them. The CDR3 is CASSQDIPRSYLTDTQYF. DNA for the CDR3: TGCGCCAGCAGCCAAGATATCCCGCGGAGTTACCTCACAGATACGCAGTATTTT.

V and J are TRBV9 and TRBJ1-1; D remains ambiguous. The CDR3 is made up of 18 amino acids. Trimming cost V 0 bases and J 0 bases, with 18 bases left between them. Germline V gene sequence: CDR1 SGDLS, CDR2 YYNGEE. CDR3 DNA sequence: TGTGCCAGCAGCGTAGCTACTCGGGCGGAAAGCATGAACACTGAAGCTTTCTTT. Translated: CASSVATRAESMNTEAFF.